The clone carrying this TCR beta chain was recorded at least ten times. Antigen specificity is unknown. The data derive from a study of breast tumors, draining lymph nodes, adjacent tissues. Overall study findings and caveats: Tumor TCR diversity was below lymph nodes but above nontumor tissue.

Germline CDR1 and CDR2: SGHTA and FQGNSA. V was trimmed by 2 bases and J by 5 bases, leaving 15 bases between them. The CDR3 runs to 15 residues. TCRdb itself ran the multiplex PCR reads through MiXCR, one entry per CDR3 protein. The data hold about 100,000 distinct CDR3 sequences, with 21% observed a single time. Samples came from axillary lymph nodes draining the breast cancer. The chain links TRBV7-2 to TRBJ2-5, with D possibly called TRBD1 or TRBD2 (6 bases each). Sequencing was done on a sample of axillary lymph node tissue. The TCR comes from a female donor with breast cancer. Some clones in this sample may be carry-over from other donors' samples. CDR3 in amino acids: CASSLMGGLGETQYF. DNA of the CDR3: TGTGCCAGCAGCTTAATGGGGGGCCTCGGGGAGACCCAGTACTTC.